What follows describes a single TCR beta chain. Its antigen has not been determined. Qualities for individual bases were not recorded, and no much larger clone is one base off. The study excluded patients with uncontrolled infections, other autoimmune diseases, pregnancy or lactation. Diagnoses were based on clinical symptoms, serum thyroxine and TRAb, thyroid ultrasound and orbital computed tomography. Trizol reagent was used to extract total RNA, and RNA quality was then checked on an Agilent 2100 Bioanalyzer. According to the germline V gene, CDR1 reads ENHRY and CDR2 reads SYGVKD. Its CDR3 holds 14 amino acids, cysteine through phenylalanine. The sequence is cut down to CDR3 DNA, 42 bases in frame from base 1. Trimming takes 7 bases from V and 8 bases from J, and the germline ends sit 21 bases apart. The data were obtained in a study of T cells in Graves' hyperthyroidism and ophthalmopathy (dated by TCRdb to about 2019). With regard to the full study: To identify TCR V-J signatures that set the groups apart, the researchers used a discovery cohort of 100 or so patients, made up of under 50 with Graves' ophthalmopathy and 55 to 65 with stable Graves' hyperthyroidism. Prospective prediction of ophthalmopathy was tested in an independent validation cohort consisting of 18 to 20 hyperthyroidism patients and 15 to 17 patients who later progressed to ophthalmopathy. The 100 or so discovery patients were divided at random into training and test sets in a 7:3 ratio. The study also compared thyroid tissue and blood T-cell repertoires from about 6 Graves' hyperthyroidism patients. After blood sampling, hyperthyroidism patients were treated with methimazole at a starting dose of 30 mg daily, and ophthalmopathy patients were treated with high-dose intravenous methylprednisolone. TCR Vbeta CDR3 sequencing of 135 peripheral blood samples (about 45 ophthalmopathy, 70 to 85 hyperthyroidism and about 17 progressor patients) is reported in the paper.

The full study reports these points: No statistical method was used to fix the sample size in advance, and group allocation was not hidden from the investigators. Most expanded thyroid clonotypes (frequency above 0.001) were also found in blood, which suggests that blood repertoires may mirror thyroid immune responses. During validation, the model predicted progression to ophthalmopathy a median of approximately 6.5 months ahead of onset, with more than 60% sensitivity and around 72% specificity. A model built on a 13 V-J signature distinguished ophthalmopathy from stable hyperthyroidism, reaching over 85% sensitivity and about 81% specificity in cross-validation and 80%/75% in testing.

The TCR beta CDR3 regions were amplified from the RNA transcripts. The TCR CDR3 was subjected to a first round of RT-PCR using the HTBI primer set and the Qiagen OneStep RT-PCR kit. Libraries were constructed in a second round of multiplex PCR, after which size selection and purification were carried out. Paired-end sequencing of the libraries was performed with 100 bp reads on an Illumina HiSeq2000. Concerning the study's data processing: SOAPnuke was used to process the raw data, removing reads that contained adapters or uncalled bases, had a mean Phred below 15, or lacked an exact match to the constant primer or identifier. COPE v1.2.5 was used to merge high-quality paired reads, and clonotypes were defined as unique nucleotide sequences. Clonotypes were aligned to IMGT TRBV, TRBD and TRBJ reference segments using MiTCR v1.1. The analysis was restricted to V-J combinations with a frequency above 0.0001, which together covered 99% to 99.2% of the repertoires. The TCS score was defined as F50 (clonal expansion) divided by E x V (chaos), with BLOSUM62-based TCRdist calculated between CDR3 peptides within each V-J. Welch's t-statistics and random forest reduced approximately 520 V-J features to some 14, which were used in a naive Bayes classifier (R e1071). The similarity between thyroid and blood repertoires was quantified using the Morisita-Horn index. TCRdb cleaned the public reads at Q25 with fastp, built clones with MiXCR and kept in-frame beta chains. A single entry per CDR3 protein holds the most common genes and DNA from its merged rows. TCRdb assigned the V and J calls; the authors' analysis was not used. The sample yields 550,000 to 700,000 distinct CDR3 sequences; about 43% were counted once. The ten largest clones add up to around 19% of the sample.

Sequenced: peripheral blood or thyroid tissue (not recorded which). The clonotype was recovered from an adult woman with Graves' disease, either hyperthyroidism or ophthalmopathy (not recorded which). Recombination connected TRBV10-3 to TRBJ2-7; possibly the D gene is TRBD1, per 5 matching bases. The base sequence is TGTGCCATCACGGCAGGGCCCAATCAGCCCCAGCAGTACTTC. Protein translation: CAITAGPNQPQQYF.